This T cell receptor (beta chain) was sequenced for a study of beta chain features in type 1 diabetes. Study observations and caveats: The naive, central memory and Treg TCRB repertoires of patients appeared to be more similar to one another than those of healthy donors. No resolution was reached here on whether HLA type influences TCRB rearrangement.

This CDR3 has 13 residues. Trimming took off 6 bases at V and 5 bases at J, with 10 bases between the two ends. Per germline, CDR1 MDHEN and CDR2 SYDVKM. As every portion of the isolated RNA was reverse transcribed, the sequencing read expressed TCRB transcripts. Sequenced naive, central memory and regulatory T cell samples produced an average of about 3.6 million reads. Method: immunoSEQ multiplex PCR; TCRdb's copy keeps in-frame clones and lacks some. The sample shows under 950,000 clones, roughly 17% of them seen only once. Sorting produced populations that all topped 95% purity. Notes on this clone: Its antigen is undetermined.

The specimen sequenced was naive CD4+ T cells from blood. The J gene is TRBJ1-4, the V gene TRBV28; no clear D. The sequence derives from a woman between 18 and 30 years old in good health. In DNA, the CDR3 is TGTGCCAGCAGATCTAAAGGGAATGAAAAACTGTTTTTT. It encodes CASRSKGNEKLFF.